One and the same sample provided the 5 T cell receptor beta chains below, sequenced in a study of CD8 T cells in Susac syndrome. Random-hexamer reverse transcription was applied to roughly 0.5 to 1 ug RNA. From the immunoSEQ multiplex PCR reads, TCRdb called clonotypes with MiXCR, one entry per CDR3 protein. The sample yields 130,000 to 150,000 distinct CDR3 sequences, approximately 94% seen once. Sequenced input: CD4+ T cells from PBMCs. Receptors were obtained from a human donor in good health.

J is TRBJ2-7 and V is TRBV28, with D possibly called TRBD1 or TRBD2 (5 bases each). CDR3 size: 14 residues. Trimming stripped 5 bases from V and 5 bases from J, with 16 bases between. The germline V gene has CDR1 MDHEN and CDR2 SYDVKM. The CDR3 reads CASSILSGTHEQYF. Written as DNA, the CDR3 is TGTGCCAGCAGTATATTATCCGGGACCCACGAGCAGTACTTC.

The rearrangement links TRBV15 to TRBJ2-1; D is possibly TRBD2 (5 bases). There are 15 residues in the CDR3. CDR1 is LNHNV, CDR2 YYDKDF, per germline (reference sequence). V lost 2 bases and J lost 6, with 14 bases in between. CDR3 nucleotide sequence: TGTGCCACCAGCAGACTACGGGGATTGGGCAATGAGCAGTTCTTC. Residues: CATSRLRGLGNEQFF.

The CDR3 region is CASSLSWTGGNEKLFF. DNA for the CDR3: TGTGCCAGCAGCTTGAGCTGGACAGGCGGGAATGAAAAACTGTTTTTT. The genes are TRBV5-4 and TRBJ1-4; 7 bases are shared with TRBD1. V lost 1 base, J lost 5 bases, and 8 bases stayed unmatched. The germline V gene has CDR1 SGHNT and CDR2 YYREEE (reference sequence). The CDR3 has 16 amino acids.

The chain links TRBV10-2 to TRBJ1-4; D remains unclear. CDR1 is WSHSY and CDR2 is SAAADI in the germline V gene. V lost 2 bases, J lost 4 bases, and 8 bases lay in between. The CDR3 sequence is 14 residues long. CDR3 protein: CASSEGRFNEKLFF. CDR3 bases: TGCGCCAGCAGTGAGGGCAGATTTAATGAAAAACTGTTTTTT.

The J gene is TRBJ2-6, the V gene TRBV5-1; weak D call: TRBD1 (5 bases). This CDR3 comprises 16 residues. The V and J ends lost 4 bases and 0 bases respectively, with 11 bases between them. Germline V CDR1 and CDR2: SGHRS, YFSETQ. DNA for the CDR3: TGCGCCAGCAGCCGAGACCAGGGCTCTGGGGCCAACGTCCTGACTTTC. It encodes CASSRDQGSGANVLTF.